This TCR beta chain comes out of a study of blood T cell repertoires in COVID-19. Original analysis: By means of reference gene primer amplification, nucleated cell counts were estimated. Assay: immunoSEQ multiplex PCR; the TCRdb copy retains only in-frame clones and omits some. The D gene and trimming were derived from the DNA, and the V and J assignments and clone size from that table. The sample records approximately 110,000 clones, approximately 70% being singletons. V lost 2 bases, J lost 1 base, and 11 bases lay in between. Per germline, CDR1 SGHTA and CDR2 FQGNSA. This CDR3 has 15 amino acids. Sequencing input: peripheral blood. The sequence was collected from a human donor with acute or convalescent COVID-19. The donor label of this sample is uncertain. This chain links TRBV7-2 with TRBJ1-1; D may be TRBD1 (5 bases). Written as DNA, the CDR3 is TGTGCCAGCAGCTTATGGCGGGGACCGAACACTGAAGCTTTCTTT. Its translation is CASSLWRGPNTEAFF.